These 21 T cell receptor beta chains came from one sample sequenced in a study of cytomegalovirus exposure and HLA in healthy donors. It was with 60 Vbeta and 13 Jbeta primers that the PCR ran. Sequencing used immunoSEQ multiplex PCR; TCRdb keeps in-frame clones, though not all of them. The repertoire holds about 41,000 clones, with 81% as singletons. The sample taken for sequencing was PBMCs. Receptor source: a man aged 45 to 65 in good health and CMV-seronegative.

A note on this clone: The junction differs from germline at one of its ends, possibly a read error. J is TRBJ1-1 and V is TRBV7-9; D is uncertain. Germline assignment: CDR1 SEHNR and CDR2 FQNEAQ (reference sequence). The CDR3 extends over 13 amino acids. CDR3 residues: CSSSPSGSAEAFF. The CDR3 DNA follows: TGTTCCAGCAGCCCATCGGGAAGTGCTGAAGCTTTCTTT.

The chain combines TRBV7-2 with TRBJ2-1; 7 bases fit TRBD1. The ends lost 3 bases at V and 6 bases at J; junction bases unmatched: 2. The V gene's germline CDR1 is SGHTA and CDR2 FQGNSA. CDR3 size: 13 residues. The CDR3 DNA sequence: TGTGCCAGCAGCTTTCCAGGGGGCAATGAGCAGTTCTTC. This encodes CASSFPGGNEQFF.

The chain has TRBV4-1 and TRBJ2-3; 10 bases are shared with TRBD1. V lost 4 bases to trimming and J lost 4 bases; unmatched junction nucleotides: 11. The CDR3 consists of 17 residues. Germline lookup yields CDR1 MGHRA and CDR2 YSYEKL. CDR3 sequence reads: CASSLGRLGTGADTQYF. The CDR3, as DNA: TGCGCCAGCAGCCTCGGCCGACTGGGGACAGGGGCAGATACGCAGTATTTT.

J is TRBJ2-5 and V is TRBV5-1; no clear D. Germline values: CDR1 SGHRS, CDR2 YFSETQ. V lost 0 bases, J lost 5 bases, and 5 bases lay in between. This CDR3 is 12 amino acids long. Here the CDR3 reads CASSLAYETQYF. The CDR3 DNA follows: TGCGCCAGCAGCTTGGCTTATGAGACCCAGTACTTC.

This clone was found a few times. This chain links TRBV7-2 with TRBJ2-1, with a tentative D call TRBD1 (6 bases). The CDR3 is 14 residues long. V gave up 4 bases and J gave up 7 bases, with 14 bases separating them. Germline-derived CDR1 and CDR2 are SGHTA and FQGNSA. The DNA for the CDR3 is TGTGCCAGCAGCTCCTCGTATCAGGGGAATGAGCAGTTCTTC. It is translated as CASSSSYQGNEQFF.

The rearrangement joins TRBV4-1 to TRBJ2-5; the match to TRBD2 covers 9 bases. The J call is in doubt because the DNA end fits TRBJ2-7 better. The V gene's germline CDR1 is MGHRA and CDR2 YSYEKL. The CDR3 loop spans 19 amino acids. The DNA of the CDR3 is TGCGCCAGCAGCCAAGATTTTGCTAGCGGGGCGTCCCGGTCCTACGAGCAGTACTTC. Its protein is CASSQDFASGASRSYEQYF.

The chain joins TRBV7-9 to TRBJ1-1, with 8 nucleotides matching TRBD1. The V and J ends lost 5 bases and 1 base, in that order; junction bases with no gene match: 6. Germline CDR1 and CDR2: SEHNR and FQNEAQ (reference sequence). The CDR3 runs to 15 residues. The CDR3 loop is CASSKQGGGNTEAFF. CDR3 DNA sequence: TGTGCCAGCAGCAAACAGGGGGGAGGGAACACTGAAGCTTTCTTT.

CDR3 DNA sequence: TGTGCCAGCACCAGACAGGGTTGGGACTCTGGAAACACCATATATTTT. Protein sequence: CASTRQGWDSGNTIYF. The rearrangement links TRBV5-6 to TRBJ1-3; 7 bases map to TRBD1. CDR3 size: 16 residues. The V gene end was trimmed by 6 bases and the J gene end by 0 bases; junction bases not matched to a gene: 9. The germline CDR1 and CDR2 sequences are SGHDT and YYEEEE. The variable domain in full, completed from reference TRBV5-6 and TRBJ1-3, reads DAGVTQSPTHLIKTRGQQVTLRCSPKSGHDTVSWYQQALGQGPQFIFQYYEEEERQRGNFPDRFSGHQFPNYSSELNVNALLLGDSALYLCASTRQGWDSGNTIYFGEGSWLTVV.

J is TRBJ1-1 and V is TRBV19, with D maybe TRBD1 (6 bases). Germline CDR1 is LNHDA and CDR2 is SQIVND (reference sequence). V was shortened by 6 bases and J by 2 bases, with 16 bases between the two germline ends. The CDR3 has 15 residues. CDR3 DNA: TGTGCCAGTAGCCGAGACAGGACGCAAAACACTGAAGCTTTCTTT. Its protein is CASSRDRTQNTEAFF.

This clone was seen only once. At one end the junction does not follow the germline gene, possibly because of a read error. This chain uses TRBV7-9 with TRBJ1-2; D is possibly TRBD1 (6 bases). This CDR3 has 15 residues. Germline V CDR1 and CDR2: SEHNR, FQNEAQ (reference sequence). The CDR3 here is CSSSLGTGPNYGYTF. For the CDR3, the DNA is TGTTCCAGCAGCTTAGGTACAGGGCCCAACTATGGCTACACCTTC.

The chain combines TRBV7-2 with TRBJ2-3, with 12 bases aligning to TRBD2. Germline V gene sequence: CDR1 SGHTA, CDR2 FQGNSA. V lost 5 bases and J lost 4; bases outside the gene matches: 13. This CDR3 is 18 amino acids long. This chain's CDR3 is CASSPTSTSGRRSDTQYF. In DNA form, the CDR3 reads TGTGCCAGCAGCCCAACTTCGACTAGCGGGAGAAGATCAGATACGCAGTATTTT.

This chain connects TRBV6-6 to TRBJ2-3; 7 positions match TRBD2. The CDR3 contains 16 residues. V dropped 6 bases and J dropped 0; count of bases not matched to a gene: 9. The germline V gene has CDR1 MNHNY and CDR2 SVGAGI (reference sequence). DNA for the CDR3: TGTGCCAGCAGCCTGGGGGGGGGTGCTAGCACAGATACGCAGTATTTT. It encodes CASSLGGGASTDTQYF.

The V call is TRBV7-2, the J call TRBJ2-1, with 11 bases fitting TRBD2. V shed 5 bases and J 5 bases; nucleotides not matched to a gene: 11. Germline values: CDR1 SGHTA, CDR2 FQGNSA. The CDR3 totals 17 residues. The CDR3 DNA is TGTGCCAGCAGCCAAACTAGCGGGAGCCCCATAGACAATGAGCAGTTCTTC. It is translated as CASSQTSGSPIDNEQFF.

Remarks on this clone: An end of the junction differs from the germline gene, which may be a read error. The chain employs TRBV7-9 and TRBJ1-4; D may be TRBD1 (5 bases). The CDR3 totals 15 residues. Germline V gene sequence: CDR1 SEHNR, CDR2 FQNEAQ (reference sequence). The CDR3, as DNA: TGTTCCAGCATCGACACGGGGGGGACTAATGAAAAACTGTTTTTT. Its translation is CSSIDTGGTNEKLFF. Based on the CDR3 plus reference TRBV7-9 and TRBJ1-4, the full variable domain is DTGVSQNPRHKITKRGQNVTFRCDPISEHNRLYWYRQTLGQGPEFLTYFQNEAQLEKSRLLSDRFSAERPKGSFSTLEIQRTEQGDSAMYLCSSIDTGGTNEKLFFGSGTQLSVL.

This chain links TRBV5-1 with TRBJ1-4, with D possibly being TRBD1 (5 bases). V was pared by 5 bases and J by 5 bases, with 13 bases between. The CDR3 totals 14 residues. Looked up from germline, CDR1 is SGHRS and CDR2 is YFSETQ. CDR3 sequence (DNA): TGCGCCAGCAGGGCGTGGCAGGGCAATGAAAAACTGTTTTTT. This sequence encodes CASRAWQGNEKLFF.

Worth noting for this clone: At the DNA level, this CDR3 is encoded by other sequences in the same sample as well. The chain is built from TRBV18 and TRBJ2-7, with 9 bases lining up with TRBD1. The CDR3 runs 13 residues. Germline V CDR1 and CDR2: KGHSH, LQKENI. Trimming removed 3 bases from V and 5 bases from J; junction bases left unmatched: 2. The CDR3 sequence: CASSPGTGHEQYF. CDR3 DNA: TGTGCCAGCTCACCCGGGACAGGGCACGAGCAGTACTTC. Supplemented by reference TRBV18 and TRBJ2-7, the full variable domain reads NAGVMQNPRHLVRRRGQEARLRCSPMKGHSHVYWYRQLPEEGLKFMVYLQKENIIDESGMPKERFSAEFPKEGPSILRIQQVVRGDSAAYFCASSPGTGHEQYFGPGTRLTVT.

This chain joins TRBV28 and TRBJ1-4; TRBD1 agrees at 7 bases. This CDR3 has 15 amino acids. Unmatched junction bases numbered 6, after V lost 5 bases and J lost 3 bases. Germline V gene data show CDR1 as MDHEN and CDR2 as SYDVKM. CDR3 region: CASSTLTGPNEKLFF. The CDR3 DNA sequence: TGTGCCAGCAGTACCCTGACAGGGCCTAATGAAAAACTGTTTTTT.

The CDR3 here is CASSQQGTGNTIYF. For the CDR3, the DNA is TGCGCCAGCAGCCAACAGGGAACTGGAAACACCATATATTTT. This rearrangement joins TRBV4-3 to TRBJ1-3; perhaps TRBD1 as D (5 bases). Germline V gene data show CDR1 as LGHNA and CDR2 as YSLEER. V was shortened by 2 bases and J by 2 bases, with 7 bases between the two germline ends. There are 14 residues in the CDR3.

J is TRBJ2-7 and V is TRBV7-2; 7 bases are a match to TRBD1. This CDR3 is built from 13 residues. The germline gives CDR1 SGHTA, CDR2 FQGNSA. Germline trimming cut 5 bases from V and 3 bases from J; bases unmatched to any gene: 4. CDR3 amino acids: CASSPDRYYEQYF. CDR3 DNA: TGTGCCAGCAGCCCGGACAGGTACTACGAGCAGTACTTC. Looking up the rest from reference TRBV7-2 and TRBJ2-7 gives the full variable domain: GAGVSQSPSNKVTEKGKDVELRCDPISGHTALYWYRQSLGQGLEFLIYFQGNSAPDKSGLPSDRFSAERTGGSVSTLTIQRTQQEDSAVYLCASSPDRYYEQYFGPGTRLTVT.

The chain recombines TRBV7-8 with TRBJ1-1; 12 nucleotides agree with TRBD1. The length of the CDR3 is 19 residues. Germline V gene lookup returns CDR1 SGHVS and CDR2 FQNEAQ. V shed 0 bases, J shed 4 bases, and the junction held 12 bases outside the gene matches. The CDR3 DNA follows: TGTGCCAGCAGCTTAGCGGGATCGGGACAGGGGGCGAGAGGCACTGAAGCTTTCTTT. Amino acid sequence: CASSLAGSGQGARGTEAFF.

The gene calls are TRBV5-1 and TRBJ1-1, with D possibly TRBD1 on 5 matching bases. Trimming took off 0 bases at V and 3 bases at J, with 9 bases between the two ends. Germline V CDR1 and CDR2: SGHRS, YFSETQ. CDR3 length equals 14 residues. CDR3 residues: CASSLGQSYTEAFF. DNA for the CDR3: TGCGCCAGCAGCTTGGGACAGAGTTACACTGAAGCTTTCTTT.